This entry describes one T cell receptor (beta chain). The data originate from a study of blood T cell repertoires in COVID-19. V was pared by 5 bases and J by 8 bases, with 16 bases between. CDR3 length equals 14 residues. The germline CDR1 and CDR2 sequences are SQVTM and ANQGSEA. Participant-given clinical history determined each cohort assignment. Only in-frame clones appear in the TCRdb table, and some are missing; sequencing was by immunoSEQ multiplex PCR. The data show 290,000 or so clones, with roughly 80% seen just once and over 4% held by the top ten. The chain combines TRBV29-1 with TRBJ1-6, with no clear D. The receptor comes from a man aged 40-49 years who had been exposed to COVID-19. Sequenced sample: PBMCs or T cells enriched from blood (not recorded which). CDR3 nucleotides: TGCAGCGTTTCAGAAGCAGGTATCGATTCACCCCTCCACTTT. As protein: CSVSEAGIDSPLHF.